The rows below give T cell receptor beta chains drawn from one sample of a study of blood T cell repertoires in COVID-19. Sequencing was performed with immunoSEQ multiplex PCR; in TCRdb, only in-frame clones are kept and a portion is missing. The data contain about 97,000 clones, about nine tenths of them singletons. Specimen: peripheral blood. The receptors originated from a man aged 55 to 70 with acute or convalescent COVID-19. CDR3s include the opening cysteine and the closing phenylalanine or tryptophan. Each record gives: J gene, clone size, V gene, D gene, CDR3 protein, CDR3 DNA. D genes are given only for firm matches. Size is omitted from some rows. Given values are once, few, many or a class for expanded clones.

TRBJ2-6	-	TRBV18	TRBD1	CASSQQGQGINSGANVLTF	TGTGCCAGCTCCCAGCAGGGACAGGGTATAAACTCTGGGGCCAACGTCCTGACTTTC
TRBJ1-1	-	TRBV12-3/TRBV12-4	-	CASSLAGARSAFF	TGTGCCAGCAGTTTAGCAGGGGCCAGATCAGCTTTCTTT
TRBJ1-5	-	TRBV7-9	TRBD1	CASSLGQGLGQPQHF	TGTGCCAGCAGCTTAGGACAGGGCTTAGGTCAGCCCCAGCATTTT
TRBJ1-3	-	TRBV5-1	TRBD1	CASSSGQSSGNTIYF	TGCGCCAGCAGCTCGGGACAGTCCTCTGGAAACACCATATATTTT
TRBJ1-1	-	TRBV30	TRBD1	CAWSLPGQGEEEAFF	TGTGCCTGGAGCCTCCCGGGACAGGGGGAGGAGGAAGCTTTCTTT
TRBJ1-1	-	TRBV29-1	TRBD1	CSVLRQGRYTEAFF	TGCAGCGTCCTTCGACAGGGGAGGTACACTGAAGCTTTCTTT
TRBJ2-1	-	TRBV19	-	CASRDYLNEQFF	TGTGCCAGTAGGGACTATTTGAATGAGCAGTTCTTC
TRBJ2-1	-	TRBV15	-	CATSTGLLTNEQFF	TGTGCCACCAGCACCGGACTTCTCACCAATGAGCAGTTCTTC
TRBJ1-5	-	TRBV19	-	CASSNIGGGNQPQHF	TGTGCCAGTAGTAACATCGGAGGGGGCAATCAGCCCCAGCATTTT
TRBJ1-2	-	TRBV19	TRBD1	CASSDGTGGYGYTF	TGTGCCAGTAGTGACGGGACAGGGGGCTATGGCTACACCTTC
TRBJ2-5	-	TRBV7-9	TRBD2	CASSNRLAGGFETQYF	TGTGCCAGCAGCAACCGACTAGCGGGGGGATTTGAGACCCAGTACTTC
TRBJ2-1	-	TRBV27	TRBD1	CASSSGQSTSYNEQFF	TGTGCCAGCAGTTCGGGACAGTCAACCTCCTACAATGAGCAGTTCTTC
TRBJ1-3	-	TRBV27	TRBD1	CASSRDSNSGNTIYF	TGTGCCAGCAGTAGGGACAGTAACTCTGGAAACACCATATATTTT
TRBJ1-2	-	TRBV29-1	-	CSAGREFGYGYTF	TGCAGCGCAGGCAGGGAGTTTGGCTATGGCTACACCTTC
TRBJ2-1	few	TRBV11-3	TRBD1	CASSSRGQGRSDEQFF	TGTGCCAGCAGCTCCCGAGGACAGGGTAGGTCCGATGAGCAGTTCTTC
TRBJ1-6	-	TRBV2	TRBD1	CASSPFTGGNSPLHF	TGTGCCAGCAGCCCATTTACAGGGGGCAATTCACCCCTCCACTTT
TRBJ1-2	-	TRBV6-5	-	CASFNGRGAGYTF	TGTGCCAGTTTCAACGGCAGGGGTGCTGGCTACACCTTC
TRBJ2-2	-	TRBV5-4	TRBD1	CASRPQGAPDTGELFF	TGTGCCAGCAGACCTCAGGGGGCGCCGGACACCGGGGAGCTGTTTTTT
TRBJ2-5	-	TRBV7-2	-	CASSREETQYF	TGTGCCAGCAGCCGAGAGGAGACCCAGTACTTC
TRBJ2-5	-	TRBV4-2	TRBD1	CASSQVGQGEETQYF	TGTGCCAGCAGCCAAGTCGGACAGGGCGAAGAGACCCAGTACTTC
TRBJ1-1	few	TRBV7-9	-	CASSLEQVYSIGTEAFF	TGTGCCAGCAGCTTAGAACAGGTTTACTCGATTGGCACTGAAGCTTTCTTT
TRBJ1-2	-	TRBV6-5	-	CASTAAYGYTF	TGTGCCAGCACGGCGGCTTATGGCTACACCTTC
TRBJ2-5	-	TRBV7-2	TRBD2	CASSAGTRGETQYF	TGTGCCAGCAGCGCTGGGACTAGGGGAGAGACCCAGTACTTC
TRBJ1-2	-	TRBV30	-	CAWEKQGGGGYTF	TGTGCCTGGGAGAAACAGGGAGGGGGTGGCTACACCTTC
TRBJ1-3	few	TRBV7-6	-	CASSGYRENTIYF	TGTGCCAGCAGCGGATACAGGGAAAACACCATATATTTT
TRBJ2-7	-	TRBV10-3	-	CAISERDRYLYEQYF	TGTGCCATCAGTGAAAGAGACAGGTACCTCTACGAGCAGTACTTC
TRBJ1-1	-	TRBV7-2	-	CASSFPRVTEAFF	TGTGCCAGCAGCTTTCCCAGGGTAACTGAAGCTTTCTTT
TRBJ2-5	-	TRBV5-4	TRBD2	CASSLDSGLAGPQYQETQYF	TGTGCCAGCAGCTTGGATTCGGGACTAGCGGGGCCGCAGTACCAAGAGACCCAGTACTTC
TRBJ2-1	few	TRBV9	TRBD2	CASSALLAGNNEQFF	TGTGCCAGCAGCGCATTACTAGCGGGGAACAATGAGCAGTTCTTC
TRBJ1-6	-	TRBV11-2	TRBD1	CASSQTGMGSPLHF	TGTGCCAGCAGCCAGACAGGGATGGGGTCACCCCTCCACTTT
TRBJ2-6	-	TRBV7-2	-	CASSFFEGANVLTF	TGTGCCAGCAGCTTTTTTGAGGGGGCCAACGTCCTGACTTTC
TRBJ2-5	-	TRBV21-1	-	CASSKGMGSLETQYF	TGTGCCAGCAGCAAAGGAATGGGCAGCTTAGAGACCCAGTACTTC
TRBJ2-1	-	TRBV29-1	-	CSVLGGGGEQFF	TGCAGCGTCCTTGGGGGCGGGGGTGAGCAGTTCTTC
TRBJ1-1	few	TRBV4-2	-	CASSHTGEAFF	TGTGCCAGCAGCCACACGGGTGAAGCTTTCTTT
TRBJ1-2	-	TRBV7-9	-	CASSLVWDKGYGYTF	TGTGCCAGCAGCTTAGTGTGGGACAAGGGGTATGGCTACACCTTC
TRBJ1-4	once	TRBV6-4	TRBD1	CASSDRKGQYNVSGSEKLFF	TGTGCCAGCAGTGACCGCAAGGGACAGTATAACGTAAGTGGAAGTGAAAAACTGTTTTTT
TRBJ1-4	once	TRBV3-1/TRBV3-2	TRBD1	CASSPTGGVATNEKLFF	TGTGCCAGCAGCCCGACAGGGGGGGTGGCAACTAATGAAAAACTGTTTTTT
TRBJ1-1	-	TRBV29-1	TRBD1	CSVDLITGAQAFF	TGCAGCGTTGACCTGATAACAGGGGCTCAAGCTTTCTTT
TRBJ1-1	-	TRBV4-1	-	CASSQVTNLGGTEAFF	TGCGCCAGCAGCCAAGTAACCAATCTAGGGGGCACTGAAGCTTTCTTT
TRBJ1-4	once	TRBV5-1	TRBD1	CASSSGTGGHEKLFF	TGCGCCAGCAGCTCCGGGACAGGGGGCCATGAAAAACTGTTTTTT
TRBJ1-1	few	TRBV11-2	TRBD1	CASYGRDRATEAFF	TGTGCCAGCTACGGGAGAGACAGGGCCACTGAAGCTTTCTTT
TRBJ2-2	-	TRBV12-3/TRBV12-4	TRBD1	CAGQQGGSGELFF	TGTGCCGGCCAACAAGGGGGCTCGGGGGAGCTGTTTTTT
TRBJ1-3	-	TRBV3-1/TRBV3-2	-	CASSRYQELGNTIYF	TGTGCCAGCAGCCGATATCAGGAACTTGGAAACACCATATATTTT
TRBJ1-1	once	TRBV5-6	TRBD1	CASSVDRDGYTEAFF	TGTGCCAGCAGCGTTGACAGGGACGGGTACACTGAAGCTTTCTTT
TRBJ1-2	-	TRBV18	-	CASSPNQGHYGYTF	TGTGCCAGCTCACCGAATCAGGGGCACTATGGCTACACCTTC
TRBJ1-2	-	TRBV6-6	TRBD1	CASRDGQGSNYGYTF	TGTGCCAGCAGGGACGGACAGGGAAGTAACTATGGCTACACCTTC
TRBJ1-4	-	TRBV5-1	TRBD1	CASSSGQATNEKLFF	TGCGCCAGCAGCTCTGGACAGGCTACTAATGAAAAACTGTTTTTT
TRBJ2-1	-	TRBV7-2	-	CASSLRFDRLTYNEQFF	TGTGCCAGCAGCTTAAGGTTCGACAGGCTCACCTACAATGAGCAGTTCTTC
TRBJ2-7	-	TRBV19	TRBD1	CASSIRGDSSYEQYF	TGTGCCAGTAGTATCCGTGGGGACAGCTCCTACGAGCAGTACTTC
TRBJ1-1	-	TRBV9	TRBD1	CASSATGDLNTEAFF	TGTGCCAGCAGCGCGACAGGGGACCTGAACACTGAAGCTTTCTTT
TRBJ1-1	-	TRBV3-1/TRBV3-2	TRBD1	CASSNYRGRSDTEAFF	TGTGCCAGCAGCAACTACAGGGGGAGGTCGGACACTGAAGCTTTCTTT
TRBJ2-6	-	TRBV5-1	-	CASSLGLPGANVLTF	TGCGCCAGCAGCCTGGGGCTCCCTGGGGCCAACGTCCTGACTTTC
TRBJ2-1	-	TRBV2	TRBD2	CASRNGGAHNEQFF	TGTGCCAGCAGAAACGGGGGGGCCCACAATGAGCAGTTCTTC
TRBJ1-2	-	TRBV3-1/TRBV3-2	TRBD1	CASSQDRGTGSDYGYTF	TGTGCCAGCAGCCAAGATAGGGGGACAGGGTCGGACTATGGCTACACCTTC